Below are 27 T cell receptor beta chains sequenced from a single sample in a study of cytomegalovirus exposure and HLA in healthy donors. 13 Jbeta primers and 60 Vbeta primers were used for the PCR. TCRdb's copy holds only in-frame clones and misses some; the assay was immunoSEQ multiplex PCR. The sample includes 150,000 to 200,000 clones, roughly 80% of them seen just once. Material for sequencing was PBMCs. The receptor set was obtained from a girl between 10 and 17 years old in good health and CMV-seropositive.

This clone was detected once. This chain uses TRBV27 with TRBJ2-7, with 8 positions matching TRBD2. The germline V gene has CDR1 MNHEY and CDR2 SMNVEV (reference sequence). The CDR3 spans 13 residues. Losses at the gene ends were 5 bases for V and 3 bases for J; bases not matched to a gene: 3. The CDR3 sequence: CASSRSGGYEQYF. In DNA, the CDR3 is TGTGCCAGCAGTCGGAGCGGGGGCTACGAGCAGTACTTC.

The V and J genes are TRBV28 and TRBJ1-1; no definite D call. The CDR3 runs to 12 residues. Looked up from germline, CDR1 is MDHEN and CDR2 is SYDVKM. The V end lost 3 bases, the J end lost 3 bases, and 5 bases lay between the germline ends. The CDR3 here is CASSFGDTEAFF. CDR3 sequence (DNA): TGTGCCAGCAGTTTCGGGGACACTGAAGCTTTCTTT.

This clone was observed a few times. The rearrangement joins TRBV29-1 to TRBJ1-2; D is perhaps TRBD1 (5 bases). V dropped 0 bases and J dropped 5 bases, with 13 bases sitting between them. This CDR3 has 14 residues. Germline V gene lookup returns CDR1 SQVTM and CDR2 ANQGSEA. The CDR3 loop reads CSVEEVRGGYGYTF. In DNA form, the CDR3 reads TGCAGCGTTGAAGAGGTTAGGGGCGGATATGGCTACACCTTC.

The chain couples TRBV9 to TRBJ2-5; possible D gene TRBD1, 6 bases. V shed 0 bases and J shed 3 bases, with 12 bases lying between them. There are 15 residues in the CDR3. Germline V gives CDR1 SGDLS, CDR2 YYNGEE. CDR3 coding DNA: TGTGCCAGCAGCGTAGCCGGGACACCCGAAGAGACCCAGTACTTC. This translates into CASSVAGTPEETQYF. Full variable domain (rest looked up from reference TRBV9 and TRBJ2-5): DSGVTQTPKHLITATGQRVTLRCSPRSGDLSVYWYQQSLDQGLQFLIQYYNGEERAKGNILERFSAQQFPDLHSELNLSSLELGDSALYFCASSVAGTPEETQYFGPGTRLLVL.

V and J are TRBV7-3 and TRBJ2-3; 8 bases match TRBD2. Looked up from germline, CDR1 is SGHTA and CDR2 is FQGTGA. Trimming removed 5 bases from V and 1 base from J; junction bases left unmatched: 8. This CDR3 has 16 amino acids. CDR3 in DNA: TGTGCCAGCAGCGCCCTTAGCGGGATAGGCACAGATACGCAGTATTTT. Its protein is CASSALSGIGTDTQYF. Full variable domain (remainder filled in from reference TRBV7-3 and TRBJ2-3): GAGVSQTPSNKVTEKGKYVELRCDPISGHTALYWYRQSLGQGPEFLIYFQGTGAADDSGLPNDRFFAVRPEGSVSTLKIQRTERGDSAVYLCASSALSGIGTDTQYFGPGTRLTVL.

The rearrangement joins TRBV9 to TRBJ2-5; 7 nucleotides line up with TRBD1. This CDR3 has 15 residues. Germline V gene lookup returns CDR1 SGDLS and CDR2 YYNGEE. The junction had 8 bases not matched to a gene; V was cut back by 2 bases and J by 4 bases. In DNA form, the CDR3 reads TGTGCCAGCAGCGTCCGACAGGGCGGTCGAGAGACCCAGTACTTC. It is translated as CASSVRQGGRETQYF.

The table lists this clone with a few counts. The CDR3 sequence is CASSPQGRANTEAFF. The CDR3 bases are TGTGCCAGCAGCCCCCAGGGTAGGGCCAACACTGAAGCTTTCTTT. The chain has TRBV9 and TRBJ1-1, with a possible D match to TRBD1 (5 bases). Germline V gene data show CDR1 as SGDLS and CDR2 as YYNGEE. CDR3 length equals 15 residues. Deletions cut 4 bases from V and 2 bases from J, with 15 bases between.

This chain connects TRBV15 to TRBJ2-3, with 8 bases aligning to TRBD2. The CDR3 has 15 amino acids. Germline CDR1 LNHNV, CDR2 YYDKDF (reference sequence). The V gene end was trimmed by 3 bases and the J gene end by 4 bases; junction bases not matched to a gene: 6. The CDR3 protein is CATSRAGGRADTQYF. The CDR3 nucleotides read TGTGCCACCAGCAGGGCGGGGGGACGGGCAGATACGCAGTATTTT.

This CDR3 is CASSEGLAGVETQYF. CDR3 coding DNA: TGTGCCAGCAGTGAGGGACTAGCGGGAGTTGAGACCCAGTACTTC. V is TRBV27 and J is TRBJ2-5; 14 nucleotides line up with TRBD2. CDR1 MNHEY and CDR2 SMNVEV come from the germline V gene (reference sequence). The CDR3 runs to 15 residues. V lost 5 bases to trimming and J lost 5 bases; unmatched junction nucleotides: 4.

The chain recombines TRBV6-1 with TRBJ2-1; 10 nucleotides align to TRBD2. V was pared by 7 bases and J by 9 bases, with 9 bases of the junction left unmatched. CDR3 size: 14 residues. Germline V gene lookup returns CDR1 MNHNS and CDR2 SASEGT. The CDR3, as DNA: TGTGCCAGCACCTTAGCGGGAGGTGTAAGTGAGCAGTTCTTC. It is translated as CASTLAGGVSEQFF.

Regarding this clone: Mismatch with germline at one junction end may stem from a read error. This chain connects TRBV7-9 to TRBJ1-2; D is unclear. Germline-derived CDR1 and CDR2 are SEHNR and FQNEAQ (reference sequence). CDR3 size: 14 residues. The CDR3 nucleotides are TGTTCCAGCAGCATGGTGGGCTATAACTATGGCTACACCTTC. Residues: CSSSMVGYNYGYTF. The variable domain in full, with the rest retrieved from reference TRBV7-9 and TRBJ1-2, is DTGVSQNPRHKITKRGQNVTFRCDPISEHNRLYWYRQTLGQGPEFLTYFQNEAQLEKSRLLSDRFSAERPKGSFSTLEIQRTEQGDSAMYLCSSSMVGYNYGYTFGSGTRLTVV.

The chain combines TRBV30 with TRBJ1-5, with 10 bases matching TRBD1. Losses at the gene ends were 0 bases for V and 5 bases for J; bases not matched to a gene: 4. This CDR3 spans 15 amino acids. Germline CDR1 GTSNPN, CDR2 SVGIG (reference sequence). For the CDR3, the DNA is TGTGCCTGGAGTGTACGCGGGACAGGGGATCAGCCCCAGCATTTT. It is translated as CAWSVRGTGDQPQHF.

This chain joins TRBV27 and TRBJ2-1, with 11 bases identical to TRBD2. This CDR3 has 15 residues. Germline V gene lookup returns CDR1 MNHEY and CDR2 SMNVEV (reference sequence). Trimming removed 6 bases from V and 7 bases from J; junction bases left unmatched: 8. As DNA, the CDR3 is TGTGCCAGCAGCGGCGGGACTAGCGGCATAAATGAGCAGTTCTTC. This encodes CASSGGTSGINEQFF.

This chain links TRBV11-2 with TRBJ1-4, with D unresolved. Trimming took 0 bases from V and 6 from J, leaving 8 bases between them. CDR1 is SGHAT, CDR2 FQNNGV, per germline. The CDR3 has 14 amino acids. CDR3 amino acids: CASSLDLTDEKLFF. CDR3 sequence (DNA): TGTGCCAGCAGCTTAGACCTAACGGATGAAAAACTGTTTTTT.

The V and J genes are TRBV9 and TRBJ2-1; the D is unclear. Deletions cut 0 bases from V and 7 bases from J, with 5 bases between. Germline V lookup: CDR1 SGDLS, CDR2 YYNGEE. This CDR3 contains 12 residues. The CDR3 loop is CASSVEENEQFF. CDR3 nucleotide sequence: TGTGCCAGCAGCGTAGAGGAGAATGAGCAGTTCTTC.

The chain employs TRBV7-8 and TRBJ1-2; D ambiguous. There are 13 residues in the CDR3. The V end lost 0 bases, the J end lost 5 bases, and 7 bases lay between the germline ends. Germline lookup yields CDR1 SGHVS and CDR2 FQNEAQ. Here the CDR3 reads CASSLAADYGYTF. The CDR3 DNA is TGTGCCAGCAGCTTAGCCGCGGATTATGGCTACACCTTC.

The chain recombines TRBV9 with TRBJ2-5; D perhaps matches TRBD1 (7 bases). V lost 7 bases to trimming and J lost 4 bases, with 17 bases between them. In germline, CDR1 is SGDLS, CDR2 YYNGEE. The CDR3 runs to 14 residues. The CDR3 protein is CASGGGQYRETQYF. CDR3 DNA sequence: TGTGCCAGCGGAGGGGGACAGTATCGAGAGACCCAGTACTTC.

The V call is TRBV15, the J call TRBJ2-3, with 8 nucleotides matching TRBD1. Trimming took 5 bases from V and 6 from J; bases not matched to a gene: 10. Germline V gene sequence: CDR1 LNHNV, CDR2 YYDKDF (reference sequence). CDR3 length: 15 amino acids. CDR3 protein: CATSSYPTGADTQYF. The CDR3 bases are TGTGCCACCAGCTCATACCCGACAGGGGCGGATACGCAGTATTTT.

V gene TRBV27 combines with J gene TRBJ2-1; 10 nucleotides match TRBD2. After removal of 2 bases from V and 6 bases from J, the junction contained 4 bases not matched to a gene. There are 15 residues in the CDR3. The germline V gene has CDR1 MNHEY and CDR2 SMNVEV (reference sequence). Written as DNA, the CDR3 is TGTGCCAGCAGTTTAAGTACTAGCGGGATCAATGAGCAGTTCTTC. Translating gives CASSLSTSGINEQFF.

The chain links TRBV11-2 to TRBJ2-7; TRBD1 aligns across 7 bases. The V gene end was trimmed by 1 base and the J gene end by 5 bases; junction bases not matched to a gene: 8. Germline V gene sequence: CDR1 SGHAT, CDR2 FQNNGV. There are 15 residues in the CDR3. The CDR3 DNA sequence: TGTGCCAGCAGCTTAGCGACAGGGACCGTCCACGAGCAGTACTTC. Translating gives CASSLATGTVHEQYF.

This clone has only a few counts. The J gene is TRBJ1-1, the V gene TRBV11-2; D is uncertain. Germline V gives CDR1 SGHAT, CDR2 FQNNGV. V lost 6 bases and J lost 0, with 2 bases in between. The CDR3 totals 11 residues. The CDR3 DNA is TGTGCCAGCAGTATGAACACTGAAGCTTTCTTT. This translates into CASSMNTEAFF.

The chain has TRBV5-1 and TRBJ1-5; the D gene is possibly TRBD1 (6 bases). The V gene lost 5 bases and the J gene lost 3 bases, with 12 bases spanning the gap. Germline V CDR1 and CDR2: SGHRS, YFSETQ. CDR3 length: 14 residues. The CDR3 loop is CASSLQGTNQPQHF. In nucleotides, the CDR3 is TGCGCCAGCAGTTTACAGGGAACCAATCAGCCCCAGCATTTT.

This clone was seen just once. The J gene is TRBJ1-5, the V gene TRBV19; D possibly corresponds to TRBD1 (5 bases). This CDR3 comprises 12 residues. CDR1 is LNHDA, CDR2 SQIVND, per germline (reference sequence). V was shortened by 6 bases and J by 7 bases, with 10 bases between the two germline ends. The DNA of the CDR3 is TGTGCCAGTAGAGGGGTCACGCAGCCCCAGCATTTT. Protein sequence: CASRGVTQPQHF.

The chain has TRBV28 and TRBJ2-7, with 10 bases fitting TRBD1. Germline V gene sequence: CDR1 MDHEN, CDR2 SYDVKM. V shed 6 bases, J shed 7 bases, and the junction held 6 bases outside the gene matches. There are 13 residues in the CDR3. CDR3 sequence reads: CASRRTGGAEQYF. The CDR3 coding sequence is TGTGCCAGCAGACGGACAGGGGGTGCGGAGCAGTACTTC.

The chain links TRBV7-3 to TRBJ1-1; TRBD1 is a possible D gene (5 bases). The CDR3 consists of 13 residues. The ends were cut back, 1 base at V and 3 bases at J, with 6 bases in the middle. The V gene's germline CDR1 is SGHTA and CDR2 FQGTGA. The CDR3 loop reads CASSLIRDTEAFF. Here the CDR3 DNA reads TGTGCCAGCAGCTTAATCAGGGACACTGAAGCTTTCTTT.

CDR3 sequence (DNA): TGCAGCGTTTCTCGGGACTCCTGGAGGGGAGAGACCCAGTACTTC. The encoded protein is CSVSRDSWRGETQYF. V is TRBV29-1 and J is TRBJ2-5; a possible D gene is TRBD2 (6 bases). Germline assignment: CDR1 SQVTM and CDR2 ANQGSEA. Trimming took off 5 bases at V and 4 bases at J, with 20 bases between the two ends. The CDR3 spans 15 residues.

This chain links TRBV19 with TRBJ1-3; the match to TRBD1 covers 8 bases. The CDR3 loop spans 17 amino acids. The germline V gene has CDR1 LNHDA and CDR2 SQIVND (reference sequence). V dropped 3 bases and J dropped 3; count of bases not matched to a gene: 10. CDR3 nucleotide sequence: TGTGCCAGTAGTATTACGAGGCGCAGGGGGCTTGGAAACACCATATATTTT. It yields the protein CASSITRRRGLGNTIYF. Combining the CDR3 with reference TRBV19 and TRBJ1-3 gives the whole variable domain DGGITQSPKYLFRKEGQNVTLSCEQNLNHDAMYWYRQDPGQGLRLIYYSQIVNDFQKGDIAEGYSVSREKKESFPLTVTSAQKNPTAFYLCASSITRRRGLGNTIYFGEGSWLTVV.